The clone carrying this T cell receptor (beta chain) was detected once. As yet, its antigen is unknown. This entry comes from a study of OX40 agonist ivuxolimab in advanced cancers. Study-level results: Patients with a partial response at 0.1-3.0 mg/kg had among the lowest clonal expansion.

CDR3 length equals 15 residues. Germline CDR1 MDHEN, CDR2 SYDVKM. Trimming took 5 bases from V and 4 from J; bases not matched to a gene: 6. Data came from immunoSEQ multiplex PCR; TCRdb stores just in-frame clones and leaves some out. The top ten clones hold 0.95% to 1.3% of a sample with 70,000 to 95,000 clones, 80% to 90% of them seen once. The V call is TRBV28, the J call TRBJ2-3; 10 bases align to TRBD1. This receptor was obtained from an adult with an advanced solid tumor such as melanoma, head and neck, liver or kidney cancer. Sample: CD4+ or CD8+ T cells sorted from blood, taken in a trial of the OX40 agonist ivuxolimab. CDR3 residues: CASSVPGQGPDTQYF. In nucleotides, the CDR3 is TGTGCCAGCAGTGTACCGGGACAGGGGCCAGATACGCAGTATTTT.